These 16 T cell receptor beta chains share one sample of origin, sequenced in a study of radiation and T cells in renal cell carcinoma (dated by TCRdb to 2019 to 2021). The time point label here, explained by the study, means: tumor resected at nephrectomy. Sample treatment or condition, as interpreted from the label and publication: treatment-naive control, cytoreductive nephrectomy. Receptor libraries were prepared by the immunoSEQ multiplex PCR assay. TCRdb limited this immuneACCESS table to in-frame rearrangements with V and J called. A share of clones is missing; checked studies link under half to unresolved V genes, and the rest is unexplained. The table for this sample lists over 10,000 clones; approximately 68% of them were counted only once. The ten largest clones represent 15% to 20% of the sample. The sequenced sample was tumor tissue, obtained from a patient whose treatment was nephrectomy without radiotherapy. Every receptor here comes from a woman of 80 years or more with renal cell carcinoma.

The genes are TRBV5-1 and TRBJ2-6, with 7 nucleotides matching TRBD1. The trim removed 4 bases at V and 0 bases at J, leaving 4 bases unmatched. The CDR3 extends over 16 amino acids. CDR1 and CDR2 (germline): SGHRS, YFSETQ. The CDR3 spells CASSPTGVSGANVLTF. The CDR3, as DNA: TGCGCCAGCAGCCCCACAGGGGTCTCTGGGGCCAACGTCCTGACTTTC.

The V gene is TRBV5-1, the J gene TRBJ1-6; 8 nucleotides line up with TRBD1. With 3 bases clipped from V and 7 bases from J, the junction kept 6 bases outside the gene matches. The CDR3 consists of 15 residues. Per germline, CDR1 SGHRS and CDR2 YFSETQ. The CDR3 is CASSSHRGINSPLHF. CDR3 coding DNA: TGCGCCAGCAGCTCGCACAGGGGGATCAATTCACCCCTCCACTTT.

This rearrangement joins TRBV5-6 to TRBJ2-1; no clear D gene. This CDR3 comprises 14 residues. Germline V gives CDR1 SGHDT, CDR2 YYEEEE. V gave up 2 bases and J gave up 2 bases, with 8 bases separating them. CDR3 nucleotides: TGTGCCAGCAGCTTTTATACGGCCTACAATGAGCAGTTCTTC. This encodes CASSFYTAYNEQFF.

This chain uses TRBV6-1 with TRBJ2-7; no clear D. Germline assignment: CDR1 MNHNS and CDR2 SASEGT. This CDR3 is built from 12 residues. Trimming took off 6 bases at V and 4 bases at J, with 10 bases between the two ends. CDR3 region: CASSLPSYEQYV. For the CDR3, the DNA is TGTGCCAGCAGCCTACCTTCTTACGAGCAGTACGTC.

Of note for this clone: The junction shows a germline mismatch at one end, possibly a read error. The chain couples TRBV14 to TRBJ2-3; tentatively, D is TRBD2 (6 bases). Per germline, CDR1 SGHDN and CDR2 FVKESK. The CDR3 sequence is 13 residues long. CDR3 amino acids: CASSQEGGTTVHF. For the CDR3, the DNA is TGTGCCAGCAGCCAAGAAGGAGGGACGACTGTCCATTTT.

V and J are TRBV27 and TRBJ2-7; tentative D call: TRBD2 (6 bases). CDR3 length: 13 amino acids. Germline V gene lookup returns CDR1 MNHEY and CDR2 SMNVEV (reference sequence). V lost 4 bases and J 3 bases, leaving 10 bases between the germline ends. DNA of the CDR3: TGTGCCAGCAGTTCAGGCGGGAACTACGAGCAGTACTTC. This gives the protein CASSSGGNYEQYF.

In its sample, this clone was seen a few times. The CDR3, as DNA: TGTGCCAGCAGCAAGAACAATCAGCCCCAGCATTTT. Residues: CASSKNNQPQHF. This rearrangement joins TRBV5-6 to TRBJ1-5; no clear D. V shed 4 bases and J shed 3 bases, with 5 bases lying between them. This CDR3 region has 12 residues. Germline V gene sequence: CDR1 SGHDT, CDR2 YYEEEE.

The J gene is TRBJ1-6, the V gene TRBV28; TRBD1 matches at 7 bases. Germline V gene data show CDR1 as MDHEN and CDR2 as SYDVKM. V gave up 5 bases and J gave up 10 bases; unmatched junction bases: 11. This CDR3 spans 15 amino acids. CDR3 region: CASSLRQGRSSPLHF. Here the CDR3 DNA reads TGTGCCAGCAGTCTACGACAGGGAAGAAGCTCACCCCTCCACTTT.

The V call is TRBV7-8, the J call TRBJ1-1; the D gene is possibly TRBD1 (5 bases). The CDR3 totals 19 residues. CDR1 and CDR2 from the germline V gene are SGHVS and FQNEAQ. Trimming cost V 5 bases and J 4 bases, with 29 bases left between them. Here the CDR3 DNA reads TGTGCCAGCAGCCTAAGACCGATTCAGGGTTTAGGGAGAAGCACTGAAGCTTTCTTT. Its protein product is CASSLRPIQGLGRSTEAFF.

The chain carries TRBV5-4 and TRBJ2-7; 7 bases match TRBD2. In germline, CDR1 is SGHNT, CDR2 YYREEE (reference sequence). The CDR3 loop spans 16 amino acids. The junction had 6 bases not matched to a gene; V was cut back by 0 bases and J by 0 bases. As DNA, the CDR3 is TGTGCCAGCAGCTTGGATGCTGGCGGGAGCTCCTACGAGCAGTACGTC. It encodes CASSLDAGGSSYEQYV.

This rearrangement joins TRBV18 to TRBJ2-5; the D is unclear. The V gene lost 3 bases and the J gene lost 5 bases, with 16 bases spanning the gap. The CDR3 sequence is 15 residues long. The germline gives CDR1 KGHSH, CDR2 LQKENI. CDR3 in DNA: TGTGCCAGCTCACCGCAGACGGTGGCCGCGGAGACCCAGTACTTC. Translation gives CASSPQTVAAETQYF.

The chain is built from TRBV18 and TRBJ1-1; the match to TRBD1 covers 10 bases. The V gene's germline CDR1 is KGHSH and CDR2 LQKENI. Unmatched junction bases numbered 6, after V lost 7 bases and J lost 1 base. CDR3 length: 15 amino acids. The CDR3 region is CASFRWTGGNTEAFF. The CDR3 bases are TGTGCCAGCTTCCGCTGGACAGGGGGGAACACTGAAGCTTTCTTT.

The chain is built from TRBV7-9 and TRBJ2-1; 9 nucleotides line up with TRBD2. Germline V CDR1 and CDR2: SEHNR, FQNEAQ (reference sequence). The CDR3 spans 15 residues. J gave up 2 bases and V 5 bases, and 4 bases lay outside the gene matches. In DNA form, the CDR3 reads TGTGCCAGCAGCGCACGCGGGGGGGCCTACAATGAGCAGTTCTTC. It yields the protein CASSARGGAYNEQFF.

In this sample, this clone turned up a few times. The chain carries TRBV11-1 and TRBJ2-7; unclear D gene. Trimming stripped 5 bases from V and 6 bases from J, with 8 bases between. Germline V gene data show CDR1 as SGHAT and CDR2 as FQDESV (reference sequence). The CDR3 has 11 amino acids. The CDR3 nucleotides read TGTGCCAGCAGCGTAGGTTCCGAGCAGTACTTC. Amino acids: CASSVGSEQYF.

The chain is built from TRBV18 and TRBJ2-7, with TRBD1 matching 8 bases. Germline assignment: CDR1 KGHSH and CDR2 LQKENI. There are 14 residues in the CDR3. Germline trimming cut 3 bases from V and 4 bases from J; bases unmatched to any gene: 5. The CDR3 DNA reads as TGTGCCAGCTCACCGCGACAGGGGACGTACGAGCAGTACGTC. Encoded protein: CASSPRQGTYEQYV.

The rearrangement uses TRBV5-4 and TRBJ1-1; TRBD1 matches at 8 bases. Germline CDR1 reads SGHNT; CDR2 reads YYREEE (reference sequence). The length of the CDR3 is 15 residues. V was clipped by 1 base and J by 5 bases; unmatched bases: 7. In DNA form, the CDR3 reads TGTGCCAGCAGCTTGATGTCAGGGGGCCGGACTGAAGCTTTCTTT. Protein: CASSLMSGGRTEAFF.